Below are 21 T cell receptor beta chains sequenced from a single sample in a study of shared clonotypes between healthy human individuals. Naive CD8 populations comprised CD45RO-negative cells positively selected for CCR7, excluding terminally differentiated effector memory CD45RA+ cells. Some clones are missing from TCRdb's copy, which holds only in-frame ones; the method was immunoSEQ multiplex PCR. The sample carries just over 2,000,000 clones, about 95% recorded once. The sequenced sample was naive CD8+ T cells sorted from blood. All receptors derive from a man aged 18 to 30 in good health.

The count of this clone is one. This chain joins TRBV4-2 and TRBJ2-1; D is possibly TRBD2 (6 bases). The CDR3 covers 19 residues. V was clipped by 0 bases and J by 4 bases, with 22 bases between them. Germline CDR1 LGHNA, CDR2 YNFKEQ. DNA for the CDR3: TGTGCCAGCAGCCAAGAGAGCCTTGAGGCAGCGGGTCGATACAATGAGCAGTTCTTC. Protein product: CASSQESLEAAGRYNEQFF.

This clone was recorded only once. The CDR3 reads CASSVGTSSDEQYF. CDR3 nucleotide sequence: TGTGCCAGCAGCGTAGGGACTAGTTCCGACGAGCAGTACTTC. The chain uses TRBV9 and TRBJ2-7; 7 bases align to TRBD2. After removal of 0 bases from V and 5 bases from J, the junction contained 5 bases not matched to a gene. The CDR3 length is 14 residues. The germline gives CDR1 SGDLS, CDR2 YYNGEE.

The rearrangement joins TRBV10-2 to TRBJ2-4, with D perhaps assigned TRBD1 or TRBD2 (5 bases each). Germline values: CDR1 WSHSY, CDR2 SAAADI. The CDR3 consists of 15 residues. V was pared by 6 bases and J by 6 bases, with 18 bases between. CDR3 in amino acids: CASRGSWDGLNIQYF. The CDR3 DNA sequence: TGCGCCAGCAGGGGAAGTTGGGACGGACTAAACATTCAGTACTTC.

This clone was observed a single time. J is TRBJ2-5 and V is TRBV4-2; D perhaps matches TRBD2 (6 bases). Trimming removed 1 base at V and 4 bases at J, with 22 bases between. The CDR3 loop spans 18 amino acids. In germline, CDR1 is LGHNA, CDR2 YNFKEQ. CDR3 nucleotides: TGTGCCAGCAGCCAAGCTCTAATTGGAGGAGGGTACGGAGAGACCCAGTACTTC. Amino acid sequence: CASSQALIGGGYGETQYF.

Points on this clone: The sample contains more than one DNA sequence encoding this CDR3. The J gene is TRBJ1-1, the V gene TRBV7-9; a possible D gene is TRBD1 (6 bases). Germline CDR1 is SEHNR and CDR2 is FQNEAQ (reference sequence). Between the trimmed V and J ends, which lost 1 base and 3 bases, there was a span of 6 bases. The CDR3 runs 13 residues. CDR3 DNA sequence: TGTGCCAGCAGCTTAGAGGGGGACACTGAAGCTTTCTTT. It codes for CASSLEGDTEAFF.

The chain employs TRBV30 and TRBJ2-7, with D unclear. The V and J ends lost 2 bases and 6 bases respectively, with 5 bases between them. Germline CDR1 and CDR2: GTSNPN and SVGIG (reference sequence). The CDR3 is 10 amino acids. CDR3 DNA sequence: TGTGCCTGGAGTTACACCGAGCAGTACTTC. Its translation: CAWSYTEQYF.

This clone was counted a single time. The V gene is TRBV5-1, the J gene TRBJ1-5; no definite D call. V lost 1 base to trimming and J lost 0 bases, with 8 bases between them. Per the germline V gene, CDR1 is SGHRS and CDR2 is YFSETQ. The CDR3 loop spans 15 amino acids. The CDR3 sequence: CASSLYGNSNQPQHF. In DNA form, the CDR3 reads TGCGCCAGCAGCTTGTATGGCAATAGCAATCAGCCCCAGCATTTT.

The chain links TRBV7-9 to TRBJ2-1, with 12 nucleotides matching TRBD1. The CDR3 sequence is 16 residues long. The V gene's germline CDR1 is SEHNR and CDR2 FQNEAQ (reference sequence). The J segment lost 5 bases and the V segment lost 5 bases, leaving 7 bases of the junction unmatched. This chain's CDR3 is CASSRRDRGPDNEQFF. In DNA, the CDR3 is TGTGCCAGCAGCCGACGGGACAGGGGGCCCGACAATGAGCAGTTCTTC.

This clone appeared a single time. Different DNA sequences within this sample yield the same CDR3. The chain carries TRBV30 and TRBJ1-1; 12 bases are a match to TRBD1. The V gene end was trimmed by 4 bases and the J gene end by 0 bases; junction bases not matched to a gene: 3. Germline V gene data show CDR1 as GTSNPN and CDR2 as SVGIG (reference sequence). The CDR3 is made up of 15 amino acids. CDR3 coding DNA: TGTGCCTGGACCAGGGACAGGGGGCTGAACACTGAAGCTTTCTTT. It yields the protein CAWTRDRGLNTEAFF.

On this clone itself: This may stem from a read error, because a much larger clone lies one nucleotide away. This rearrangement joins TRBV11-2 to TRBJ1-1; D is unclear. Germline V gene data show CDR1 as SGHAT and CDR2 as FQNNGV. The germline V and J ends were trimmed by 0 bases and 0 bases, with 5 bases remaining between them. There are 14 residues in the CDR3. CDR3 sequence reads: CASSLEGMNTEAFF. The CDR3 region has the DNA TGTGCCAGCAGCTTAGAAGGGATGAACACTGAAGCTTTCTTT. The full variable domain, its missing parts supplied by reference TRBV11-2 and TRBJ1-1, is EAGVAQSPRYKIIEKRQSVAFWCNPISGHATLYWYQQILGQGPKLLIQFQNNGVVDDSQLPKDRFSAERLKGVDSTLKIQPAKLEDSAVYLCASSLEGMNTEAFFGQGTRLTVV.

Points on this clone: Different DNA sequences within this sample yield the same CDR3. This chain uses TRBV9 with TRBJ1-3; D unresolved. In germline, CDR1 is SGDLS, CDR2 YYNGEE. Trimming pared 3 bases from V and 6 bases from J, leaving 7 bases between. The CDR3 spans 12 residues. The CDR3 sequence: CASSGRENTIYF. Written as DNA, the CDR3 is TGTGCCAGCAGCGGAAGGGAAAACACCATATATTTT.

About this clone itself: Other nucleotide sequences from this sample produce the same CDR3. This chain uses TRBV27 with TRBJ1-3, with D uncertain. Trimming removed 0 bases at V and 1 base at J, with 4 bases between. CDR3 length equals 14 residues. Germline V gene lookup returns CDR1 MNHEY and CDR2 SMNVEV (reference sequence). The DNA of the CDR3 is TGTGCCAGCAGTTTATCGGTATCTGGAAACACCATATATTTT. Its translation: CASSLSVSGNTIYF.

The chain has TRBV7-9 and TRBJ2-1; the D is unclear. CDR1 and CDR2 from the germline V gene are SEHNR and FQNEAQ (reference sequence). With 6 bases removed from V and 7 bases from J, the gap between germline ends came to 10 bases. The CDR3 spans 12 residues. The CDR3 sequence: CASSIFGNEQFF. Written as DNA, the CDR3 is TGTGCCAGCAGTATTTTTGGGAATGAGCAGTTCTTC.

This clone has only one observation. J is TRBJ2-4 and V is TRBV6-5, with 7 positions matching TRBD1. This CDR3 has 15 amino acids. CDR1 is MNHEY and CDR2 is SVGAGI in the germline V gene. V shed 5 bases and J 5 bases; nucleotides not matched to a gene: 9. As DNA, the CDR3 is TGTGCCAGCAGTCGTACAGGGGATAGAGAAAACATTCAGTACTTC. Amino acid sequence: CASSRTGDRENIQYF.

This rearrangement joins TRBV4-3 to TRBJ2-7; D perhaps matches TRBD2 (6 bases). The V end was cut by 3 bases, the J end by 4 bases, with 16 bases between. Germline assignment: CDR1 LGHNA and CDR2 YSLEER. This CDR3 is built from 15 residues. The CDR3 DNA reads TGCGCCAGCAGCCACATTGAAGGGGAGGTTTACGAGCAGTACTTC. Protein: CASSHIEGEVYEQYF.

The chain uses TRBV27 and TRBJ2-4; 7 nucleotides align to TRBD1. CDR1 and CDR2 (germline): MNHEY, SMNVEV (reference sequence). V shed 5 bases, J shed 3 bases, and the junction held 13 bases outside the gene matches. The CDR3 sequence is 17 residues long. The DNA for the CDR3 is TGTGCCAGCAGTCCCCTTACCGGGACAGCCGGCAAAAACATTCAGTACTTC. Translation gives CASSPLTGTAGKNIQYF.

V usage is TRBV19 and J usage is TRBJ2-7; TRBD1 matches 10 bases. There are 16 residues in the CDR3. J was trimmed by 3 bases and V by 4 bases; bases with no gene match: 9. Germline CDR1 and CDR2: LNHDA and SQIVND (reference sequence). CDR3 DNA: TGTGCCAGTAGTACCCCCGGGACAGGGGCCTTCTACGAGCAGTACTTC. Translation gives CASSTPGTGAFYEQYF.

V is TRBV19 and J is TRBJ2-7, with TRBD1 as a possible D gene (6 bases). CDR1 is LNHDA, CDR2 SQIVND, per germline (reference sequence). CDR3 size: 14 residues. V was cut by 7 bases and J by 0 bases, with 13 bases left in between. The CDR3 loop reads CASKGTRDSYEQYF. As DNA, the CDR3 is TGTGCCAGTAAAGGGACAAGGGACTCCTACGAGCAGTACTTC. The whole variable domain, filled in from reference TRBV19 and TRBJ2-7, reads DGGITQSPKYLFRKEGQNVTLSCEQNLNHDAMYWYRQDPGQGLRLIYYSQIVNDFQKGDIAEGYSVSREKKESFPLTVTSAQKNPTAFYLCASKGTRDSYEQYFGPGTRLTVT.

This chain connects TRBV30 to TRBJ2-1; TRBD2 matches at 7 bases. Trimming at V came to 3 bases and at J to 0 bases, leaving 8 bases not matched to a gene. The CDR3 length is 16 residues. The V gene's germline CDR1 is GTSNPN and CDR2 SVGIG (reference sequence). The CDR3 protein is CAWSVMGGSSYNEQFF. Written as DNA, the CDR3 is TGTGCCTGGAGCGTGATGGGCGGGAGCTCCTACAATGAGCAGTTCTTC.

A note on this clone: The same CDR3 is also encoded by other DNA sequences in this sample. This chain uses TRBV27 with TRBJ1-2, with D unresolved. The CDR3 has 15 amino acids. Trimming shortened V by 0 bases and J by 1 base, and 9 bases separated the two germline ends. Germline assignment: CDR1 MNHEY and CDR2 SMNVEV (reference sequence). This CDR3 is CASSLSTTFNYGYTF. The CDR3, as DNA: TGTGCCAGCAGTTTATCGACAACCTTTAACTATGGCTACACCTTC.

The chain couples TRBV7-9 to TRBJ1-5, with 7 nucleotides matching TRBD1. V lost 2 bases to trimming and J lost 5 bases; unmatched junction nucleotides: 6. The CDR3 is made up of 15 amino acids. CDR1 SEHNR and CDR2 FQNEAQ come from the germline V gene (reference sequence). The CDR3 spells CASSLYTGEDQPQHF. As DNA, the CDR3 is TGTGCCAGCAGCTTATATACAGGGGAAGATCAGCCCCAGCATTTT.